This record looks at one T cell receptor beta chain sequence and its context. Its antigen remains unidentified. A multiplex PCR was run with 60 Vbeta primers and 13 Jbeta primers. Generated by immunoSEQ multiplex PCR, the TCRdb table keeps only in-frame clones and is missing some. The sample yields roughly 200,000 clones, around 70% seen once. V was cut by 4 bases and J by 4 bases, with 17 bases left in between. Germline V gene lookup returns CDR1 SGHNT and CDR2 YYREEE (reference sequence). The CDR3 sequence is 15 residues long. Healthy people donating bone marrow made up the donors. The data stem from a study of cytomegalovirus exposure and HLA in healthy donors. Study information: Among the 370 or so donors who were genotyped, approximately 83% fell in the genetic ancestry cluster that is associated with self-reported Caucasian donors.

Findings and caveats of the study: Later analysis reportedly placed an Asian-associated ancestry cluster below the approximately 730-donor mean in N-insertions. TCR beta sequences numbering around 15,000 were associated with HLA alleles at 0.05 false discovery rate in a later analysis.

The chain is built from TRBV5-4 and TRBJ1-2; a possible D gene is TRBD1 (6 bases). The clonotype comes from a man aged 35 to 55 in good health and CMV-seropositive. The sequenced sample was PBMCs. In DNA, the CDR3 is TGTGCCAGCAGCCCGAGGGGGGGCGATGGCTATGGCTACACCTTC. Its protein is CASSPRGGDGYGYTF.